This T cell receptor (beta chain) originates from a study of blood T cell repertoires in COVID-19. Background on the study: Samples of COVID-19 (acute and convalescent) were obtained from the United States, Italy and Spain.

Enrolled during active infection, Seattle patients were then followed longitudinally. Authors' analysis steps: How many nucleated cells were present was estimated from reference gene primer amplification. Data came from immunoSEQ multiplex PCR; TCRdb stores just in-frame clones and leaves some out. D and trimming were read from the DNA, whereas the V and J calls and clone size are those reported in that table. The repertoire holds 48,000 or so clones, with about nine tenths as singletons. This CDR3 is 13 amino acids long. Germline CDR1 and CDR2: SGHRS and YFSETQ. With 2 bases removed from V and 4 bases from J, the gap between germline ends came to 9 bases.

The V and J genes are TRBV5-1 and TRBJ1-1; D unresolved. Sample: peripheral blood. This receptor was taken from an elderly woman with COVID-19, enrolled during active disease. CDR3: CASSFRVGTEAFF. The CDR3 DNA sequence: TGCGCCAGCAGCTTTCGTGTCGGCACTGAAGCTTTCTTT.